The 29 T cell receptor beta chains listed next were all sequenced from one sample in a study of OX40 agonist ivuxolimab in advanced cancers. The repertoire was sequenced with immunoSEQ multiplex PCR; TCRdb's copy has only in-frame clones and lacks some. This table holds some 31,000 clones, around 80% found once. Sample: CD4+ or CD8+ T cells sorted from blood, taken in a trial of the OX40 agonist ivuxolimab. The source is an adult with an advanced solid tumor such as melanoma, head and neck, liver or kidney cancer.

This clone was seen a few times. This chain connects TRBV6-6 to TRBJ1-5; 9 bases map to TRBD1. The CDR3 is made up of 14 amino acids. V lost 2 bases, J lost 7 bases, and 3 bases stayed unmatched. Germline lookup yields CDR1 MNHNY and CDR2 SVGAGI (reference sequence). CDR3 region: CASSYRDRDQPQHF. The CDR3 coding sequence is TGTGCCAGCAGTTACCGGGACAGGGACCAGCCCCAGCATTTT.

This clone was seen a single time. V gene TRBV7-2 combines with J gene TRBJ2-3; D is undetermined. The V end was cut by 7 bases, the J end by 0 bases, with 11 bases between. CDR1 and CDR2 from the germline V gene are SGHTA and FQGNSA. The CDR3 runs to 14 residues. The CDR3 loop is CASKGRSSTDTQYF. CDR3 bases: TGTGCCAGCAAAGGACGGTCTAGCACAGATACGCAGTATTTT.

The CDR3 spells CASSRGGYEQFF. As DNA, the CDR3 is TGTGCCAGCTCCCGGGGGGGCTATGAGCAGTTCTTC. The J gene is TRBJ2-1, the V gene TRBV28; 8 nucleotides align to TRBD2. With 8 bases clipped from V and 8 bases from J, the junction kept 5 bases outside the gene matches. The CDR3 sequence is 12 residues long. CDR1 is MDHEN, CDR2 SYDVKM, per germline.

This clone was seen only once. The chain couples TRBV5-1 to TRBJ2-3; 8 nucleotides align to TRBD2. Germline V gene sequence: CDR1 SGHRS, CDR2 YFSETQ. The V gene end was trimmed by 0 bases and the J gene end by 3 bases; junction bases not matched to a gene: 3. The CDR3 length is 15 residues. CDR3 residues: CASSLAGTRTDTQYF. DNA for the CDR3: TGCGCCAGCAGCTTGGCCGGGACTAGGACAGATACGCAGTATTTT.

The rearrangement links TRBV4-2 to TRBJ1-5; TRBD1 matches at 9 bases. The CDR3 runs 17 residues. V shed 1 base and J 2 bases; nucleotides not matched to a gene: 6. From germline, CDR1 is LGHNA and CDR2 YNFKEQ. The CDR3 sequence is CASSQGGDRGGNQPQHF. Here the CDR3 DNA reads TGTGCCAGCAGCCAAGGGGGAGACAGGGGGGGCAATCAGCCCCAGCATTTT.

The CDR3 coding sequence is TGCGCCAGCAGCTTGGCCGGGACCTCGCATGGCTACACCTTC. It yields the protein CASSLAGTSHGYTF. The J gene is TRBJ1-2, the V gene TRBV5-1, with D perhaps TRBD1 (5 bases). Trimming took 0 bases from V and 6 from J, leaving 12 bases between them. CDR3 size: 14 residues. Germline V gene sequence: CDR1 SGHRS, CDR2 YFSETQ.

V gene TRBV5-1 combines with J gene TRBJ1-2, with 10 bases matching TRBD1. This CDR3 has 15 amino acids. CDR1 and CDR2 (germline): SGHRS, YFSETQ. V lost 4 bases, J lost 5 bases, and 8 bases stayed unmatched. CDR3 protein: CASSLTGQGGYGYTF. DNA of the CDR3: TGCGCCAGCAGCCTGACTGGACAGGGGGGTTATGGCTACACCTTC.

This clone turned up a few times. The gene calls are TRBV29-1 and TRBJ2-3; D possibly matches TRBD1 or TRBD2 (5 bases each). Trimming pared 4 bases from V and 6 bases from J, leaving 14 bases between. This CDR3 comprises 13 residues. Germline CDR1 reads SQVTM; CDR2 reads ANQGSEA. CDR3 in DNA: TGCAGCGTTGCGGGACGGGTTGTTGATACGCAGTATTTT. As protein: CSVAGRVVDTQYF.

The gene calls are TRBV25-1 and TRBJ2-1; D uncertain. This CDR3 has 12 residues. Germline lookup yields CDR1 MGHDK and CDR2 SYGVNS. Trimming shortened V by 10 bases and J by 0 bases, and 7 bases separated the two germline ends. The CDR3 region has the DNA TGTGCCACCTATGGCTCCTACAATGAGCAGTTCTTC. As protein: CATYGSYNEQFF.

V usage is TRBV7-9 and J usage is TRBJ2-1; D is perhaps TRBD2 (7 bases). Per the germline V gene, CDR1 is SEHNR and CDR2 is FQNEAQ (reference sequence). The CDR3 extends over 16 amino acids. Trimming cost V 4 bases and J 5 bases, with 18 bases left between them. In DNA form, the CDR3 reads TGTGCCAGCAGCTCCTGGGGGGGCGAGGTCGACAATGAGCAGTTCTTC. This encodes CASSSWGGEVDNEQFF.

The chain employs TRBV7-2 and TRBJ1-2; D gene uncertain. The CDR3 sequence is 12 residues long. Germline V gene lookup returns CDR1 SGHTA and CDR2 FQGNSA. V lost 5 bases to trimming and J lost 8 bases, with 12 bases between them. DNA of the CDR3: TGTGCCAGCAGCCGGGATACTGGGGGCTACACCTTC. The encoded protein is CASSRDTGGYTF.

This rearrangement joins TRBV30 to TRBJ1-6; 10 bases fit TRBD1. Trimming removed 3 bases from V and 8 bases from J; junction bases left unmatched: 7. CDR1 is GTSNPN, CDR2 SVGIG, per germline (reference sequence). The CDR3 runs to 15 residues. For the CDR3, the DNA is TGTGCCTGGAGCCAGACAGGGGGCAGATATTCACCCCTCCACTTT. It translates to CAWSQTGGRYSPLHF.

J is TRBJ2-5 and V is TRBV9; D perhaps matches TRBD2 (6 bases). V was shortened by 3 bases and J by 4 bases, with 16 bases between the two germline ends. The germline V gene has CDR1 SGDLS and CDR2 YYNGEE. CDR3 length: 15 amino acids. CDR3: CASSGTGLRGETQYF. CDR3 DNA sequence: TGTGCCAGCAGCGGAACGGGACTTAGGGGAGAGACCCAGTACTTC.

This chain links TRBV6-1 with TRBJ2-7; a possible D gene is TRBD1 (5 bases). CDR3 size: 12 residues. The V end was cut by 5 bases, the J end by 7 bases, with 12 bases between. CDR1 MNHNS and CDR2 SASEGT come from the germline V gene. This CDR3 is CASSFQGGEQYF. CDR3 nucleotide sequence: TGTGCCAGCAGTTTCCAGGGTGGGGAGCAGTACTTC.

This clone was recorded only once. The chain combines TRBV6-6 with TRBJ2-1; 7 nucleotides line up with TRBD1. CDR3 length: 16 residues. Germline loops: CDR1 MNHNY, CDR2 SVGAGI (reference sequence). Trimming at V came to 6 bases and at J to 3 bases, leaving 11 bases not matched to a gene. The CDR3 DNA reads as TGTGCCAGCAGGCCAACAGCAGGGGGTGTCTACAATGAGCAGTTCTTC. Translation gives CASRPTAGGVYNEQFF.

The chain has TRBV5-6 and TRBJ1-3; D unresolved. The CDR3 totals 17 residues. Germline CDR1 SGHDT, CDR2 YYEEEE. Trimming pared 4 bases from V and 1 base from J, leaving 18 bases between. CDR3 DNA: TGTGCCAGCAGCGGACTGGAGGTGGTGAGGTCTGGAAACACCATATATTTT. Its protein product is CASSGLEVVRSGNTIYF.

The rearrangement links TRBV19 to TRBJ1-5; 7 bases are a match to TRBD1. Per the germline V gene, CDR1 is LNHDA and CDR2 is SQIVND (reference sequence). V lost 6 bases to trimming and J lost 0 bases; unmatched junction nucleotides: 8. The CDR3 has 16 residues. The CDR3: CASRGTERFSNQPQHF. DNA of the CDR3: TGTGCCAGTAGGGGGACAGAGAGGTTTAGCAATCAGCCCCAGCATTTT.

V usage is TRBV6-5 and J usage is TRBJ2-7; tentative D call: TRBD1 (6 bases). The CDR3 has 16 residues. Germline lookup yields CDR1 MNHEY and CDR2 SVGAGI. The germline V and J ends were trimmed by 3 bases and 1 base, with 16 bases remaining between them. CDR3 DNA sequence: TGTGCCAGCAGTTATTCGCGGCAGGGGCCGTCCTACGAGCAGTACTTC. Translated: CASSYSRQGPSYEQYF.

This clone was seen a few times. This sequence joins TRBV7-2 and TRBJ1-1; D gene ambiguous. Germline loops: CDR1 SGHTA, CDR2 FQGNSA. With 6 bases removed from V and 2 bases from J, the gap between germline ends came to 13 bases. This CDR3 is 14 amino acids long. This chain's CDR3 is CASSSRATNTEAFF. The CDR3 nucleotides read TGTGCCAGCAGTTCCCGGGCCACCAACACTGAAGCTTTCTTT. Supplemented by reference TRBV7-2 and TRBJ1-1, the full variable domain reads GAGVSQSPSNKVTEKGKDVELRCDPISGHTALYWYRQSLGQGLEFLIYFQGNSAPDKSGLPSDRFSAERTGGSVSTLTIQRTQQEDSAVYLCASSSRATNTEAFFGQGTRLTVV.

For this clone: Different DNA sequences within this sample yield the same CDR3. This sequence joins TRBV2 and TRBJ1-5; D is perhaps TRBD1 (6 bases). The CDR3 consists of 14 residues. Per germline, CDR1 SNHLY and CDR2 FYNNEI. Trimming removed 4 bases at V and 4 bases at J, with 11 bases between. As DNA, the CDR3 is TGTGCCAGCAGTGGCTGGACAGTTAATCAGCCCCAGCATTTT. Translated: CASSGWTVNQPQHF.

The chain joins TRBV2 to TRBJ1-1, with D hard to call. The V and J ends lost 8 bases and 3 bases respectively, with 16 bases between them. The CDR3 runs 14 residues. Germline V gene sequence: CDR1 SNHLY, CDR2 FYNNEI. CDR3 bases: TGTGCCAGCGGGAGTGCGGCGGGGTACACTGAAGCTTTCTTT. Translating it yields CASGSAAGYTEAFF.

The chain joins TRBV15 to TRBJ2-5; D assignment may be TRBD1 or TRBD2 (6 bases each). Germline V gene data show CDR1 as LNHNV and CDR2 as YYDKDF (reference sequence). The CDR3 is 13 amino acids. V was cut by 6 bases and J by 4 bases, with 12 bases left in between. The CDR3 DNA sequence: TGTGCCACCAGTCCGTGGGGGGCAGAGACCCAGTACTTC. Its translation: CATSPWGAETQYF.

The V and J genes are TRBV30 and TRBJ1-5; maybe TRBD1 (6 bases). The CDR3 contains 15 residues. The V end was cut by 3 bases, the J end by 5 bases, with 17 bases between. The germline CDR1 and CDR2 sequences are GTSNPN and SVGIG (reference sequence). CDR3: CAWSPIGQFDQPQHF. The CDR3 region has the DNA TGTGCCTGGAGCCCAATAGGACAGTTCGATCAGCCCCAGCATTTT.

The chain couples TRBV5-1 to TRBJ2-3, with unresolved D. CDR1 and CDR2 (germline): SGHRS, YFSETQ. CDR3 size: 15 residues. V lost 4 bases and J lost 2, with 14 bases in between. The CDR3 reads CASSGSYGDTDTQYF. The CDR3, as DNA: TGCGCCAGCAGCGGGTCCTATGGGGACACAGATACGCAGTATTTT.

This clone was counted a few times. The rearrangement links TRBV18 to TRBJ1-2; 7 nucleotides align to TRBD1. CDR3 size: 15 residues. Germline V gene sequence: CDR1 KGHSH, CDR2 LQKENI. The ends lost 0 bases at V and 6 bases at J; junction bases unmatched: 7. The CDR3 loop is CASSPPGGQRNGYTF. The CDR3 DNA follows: TGTGCCAGCTCACCACCCGGGGGACAGAGAAATGGCTACACCTTC.

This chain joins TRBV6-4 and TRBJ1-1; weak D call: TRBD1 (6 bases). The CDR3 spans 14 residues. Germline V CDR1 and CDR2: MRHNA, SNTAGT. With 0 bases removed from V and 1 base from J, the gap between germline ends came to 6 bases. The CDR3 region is CASSDSDRNTEAFF. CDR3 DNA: TGTGCCAGCAGTGACTCGGACAGGAACACTGAAGCTTTCTTT.

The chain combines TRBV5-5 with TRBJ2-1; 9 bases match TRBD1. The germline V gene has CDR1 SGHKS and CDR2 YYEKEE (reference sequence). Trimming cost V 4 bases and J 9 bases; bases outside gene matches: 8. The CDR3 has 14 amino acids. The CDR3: CASSRGDRAGEQFF. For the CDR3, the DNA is TGTGCCAGCAGCAGGGGGGACAGGGCCGGTGAGCAGTTCTTC. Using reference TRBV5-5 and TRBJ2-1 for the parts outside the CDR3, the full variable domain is DAGVTQSPTHLIKTRGQQVTLRCSPISGHKSVSWYQQVLGQGPQFIFQYYEKEERGRGNFPDRFSARQFPNYSSELNVNALLLGDSALYLCASSRGDRAGEQFFGPGTRLTVL.

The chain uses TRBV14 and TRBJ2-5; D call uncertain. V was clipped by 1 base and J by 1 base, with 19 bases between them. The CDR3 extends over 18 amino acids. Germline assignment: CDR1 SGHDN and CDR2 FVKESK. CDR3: CASSQVGWYGVLQETQYF. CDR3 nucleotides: TGTGCCAGCAGCCAAGTGGGGTGGTACGGAGTCCTCCAAGAGACCCAGTACTTC.

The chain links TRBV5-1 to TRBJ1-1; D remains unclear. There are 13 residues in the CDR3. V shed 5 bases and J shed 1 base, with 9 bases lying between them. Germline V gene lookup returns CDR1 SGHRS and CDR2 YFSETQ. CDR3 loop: CASSSQENTEAFF. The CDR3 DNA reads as TGCGCCAGCAGTTCGCAGGAGAACACTGAAGCTTTCTTT.